This T cell receptor beta chain was obtained from a study of T cells in Graves' hyperthyroidism and ophthalmopathy. Trimming took off 4 bases at V and 7 bases at J, with 15 bases between the two ends. Germline V gives CDR1 SGHKS, CDR2 YYEKEE (reference sequence). This CDR3 region has 13 residues. Amplified TCR beta CDR3 regions came from RNA transcripts. The primer set for the first-round RT-PCR of the TCR CDR3 was HTBI. MiXCR, run by TCRdb on the multiplex PCR reads, gives a single entry per CDR3 protein. The table records about 580,000 distinct CDR3 sequences, about 43% of them present only once. The clonotype comes from a woman younger than 30 with Graves' hyperthyroidism. The sample was peripheral blood or thyroid tissue (not recorded which). The chain links TRBV5-5 to TRBJ2-7; weak D call: TRBD1 (6 bases). The DNA for the CDR3 is TGTGCCAGCAGCAAGGCCTGGGACAATGAGCAGTACTTC. It translates to CASSKAWDNEQYF.